This T cell receptor beta chain originates from a study of blood T cell repertoires in COVID-19. Some clones are missing from TCRdb's copy, which holds only in-frame ones; the method was immunoSEQ multiplex PCR. The table has 150,000 to 250,000 clones, about 86% seen once; the top ten hold roughly 7%. What the recovered Cohort 3 donors had was two negative PCRs, clearance, or symptom resolution. A few counts support this clone. The sequence was obtained from a man aged 40-49 years who had recovered from COVID-19. Sequencing was performed on PBMCs or T cells enriched from blood (not recorded which).

The CDR3 DNA reads as TGTGCCAGCAGCTTAGACGTCTATGGCTACACCTTC. It is translated as CASSLDVYGYTF. The chain has TRBV11-2 and TRBJ1-2; no definite D call. This CDR3 has 12 amino acids. CDR1 and CDR2 (germline): SGHAT, FQNNGV. Trimming stripped 0 bases from V and 4 bases from J, with 3 bases between.